The rows below give T cell receptor beta chains drawn from one sample of a study of somatic mutations in cytotoxic T cells in rheumatoid arthritis. Libraries were prepared by immunoSEQ multiplex PCR; TCRdb keeps only in-frame clonotypes and omits some of them. The sample lists thousands of clones, around nine tenths occurring once. Sequencing input: CD8+ T cells sorted from blood. These receptors were collected from a woman aged 45-60 years with rheumatoid arthritis. Both conserved end residues are part of each CDR3. The order of the fields is J gene, clone size, V gene, D gene, CDR3 protein, CDR3 DNA. A D gene is named only where the DNA matches it firmly. Clone size is shown for a subset of rows, as once, few, many or a class of expanded clone.

j_call: TRBJ1-4
clone_size: -
v_call: TRBV6-1
d_call: -
cdr3_aa: CASSALPLTTNEKLFF
cdr3_nt: TGTGCCAGCAGTGCTCTCCCACTTACAACTAATGAAAAACTGTTTTTT

j_call: TRBJ1-6
clone_size: -
v_call: TRBV7-6
d_call: TRBD1
cdr3_aa: CASSSGQAPLHF
cdr3_nt: TGTGCCAGCAGCTCCGGACAGGCTCCCCTCCACTTT

j_call: TRBJ1-1
clone_size: -
v_call: TRBV28
d_call: TRBD1
cdr3_aa: CASSRTGEDLTEAFF
cdr3_nt: TGTGCCAGCAGTAGGACAGGAGAGGACTTGACTGAAGCTTTCTTT

j_call: TRBJ2-7
clone_size: -
v_call: TRBV6-1
d_call: -
cdr3_aa: CASSQLQGSEQYF
cdr3_nt: TGTGCCAGCAGTCAACTCCAGGGGTCCGAGCAGTACTTC

j_call: TRBJ2-5
clone_size: -
v_call: TRBV5-8
d_call: TRBD2
cdr3_aa: CASRPGTSGRETQYF
cdr3_nt: TGTGCCAGCAGACCAGGGACTAGCGGGAGAGAGACCCAGTACTTC

j_call: TRBJ1-1
clone_size: -
v_call: TRBV14
d_call: TRBD1
cdr3_aa: CASSHLPGQGNTEAFF
cdr3_nt: TGTGCCAGCAGCCACTTACCTGGACAGGGAAACACTGAAGCTTTCTTT

j_call: TRBJ1-2
clone_size: -
v_call: TRBV19
d_call: TRBD1
cdr3_aa: CASMEGANGYTF
cdr3_nt: TGTGCCAGTATGGAGGGGGCGAATGGCTACACCTTC

j_call: TRBJ1-2
clone_size: -
v_call: TRBV5-1
d_call: TRBD1
cdr3_aa: CASSLVEGAGYGYTF
cdr3_nt: TGCGCCAGCAGCTTGGTGGAGGGGGCGGGATATGGCTACACCTTC

j_call: TRBJ2-1
clone_size: -
v_call: TRBV7-2
d_call: -
cdr3_aa: CASSLGTGNEQFF
cdr3_nt: TGTGCCAGCAGCTTAGGTACGGGGAATGAGCAGTTCTTC

j_call: TRBJ1-2
clone_size: -
v_call: TRBV27
d_call: -
cdr3_aa: CASSLVFPGHYGYTF
cdr3_nt: TGTGCCAGCAGTTTAGTTTTTCCAGGGCACTATGGCTACACCTTC

j_call: TRBJ2-3
clone_size: once
v_call: TRBV6-1
d_call: TRBD2
cdr3_aa: CASSGLAGGRWTDTQYF
cdr3_nt: TGTGCCAGCAGTGGACTAGCGGGGGGCCGTTGGACAGATACGCAGTATTTT

j_call: TRBJ1-4
clone_size: -
v_call: TRBV7-9
d_call: TRBD1
cdr3_aa: CASSPPGQGPFNEKLFF
cdr3_nt: TGTGCCAGCAGCCCACCAGGACAGGGGCCCTTTAATGAAAAACTGTTTTTT